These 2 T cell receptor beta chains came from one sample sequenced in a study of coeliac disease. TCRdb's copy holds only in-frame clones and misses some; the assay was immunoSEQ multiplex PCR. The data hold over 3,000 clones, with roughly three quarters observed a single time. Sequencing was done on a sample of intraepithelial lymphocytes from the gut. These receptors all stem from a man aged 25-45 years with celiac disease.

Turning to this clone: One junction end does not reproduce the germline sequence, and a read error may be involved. CDR3 protein: CASSPATSGSPYEQYF. CDR3 nucleotide sequence: TGTGCTAGCAGCCCGGCTACTAGCGGGTCACCCTACGAGCAGTACTTC. The rearrangement joins TRBV7-7 to TRBJ2-7, with 9 nucleotides matching TRBD2. CDR3 size: 16 residues. Germline CDR1 is SSHAT and CDR2 is FNYEAQ (reference sequence).

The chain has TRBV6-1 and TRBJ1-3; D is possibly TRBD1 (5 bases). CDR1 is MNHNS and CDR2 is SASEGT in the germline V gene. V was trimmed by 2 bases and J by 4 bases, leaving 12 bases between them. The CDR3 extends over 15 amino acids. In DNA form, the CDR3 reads TGTGCCAGCAGTGAATTCGGCAGGGAAGGAAACACCATATATTTT. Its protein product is CASSEFGREGNTIYF.